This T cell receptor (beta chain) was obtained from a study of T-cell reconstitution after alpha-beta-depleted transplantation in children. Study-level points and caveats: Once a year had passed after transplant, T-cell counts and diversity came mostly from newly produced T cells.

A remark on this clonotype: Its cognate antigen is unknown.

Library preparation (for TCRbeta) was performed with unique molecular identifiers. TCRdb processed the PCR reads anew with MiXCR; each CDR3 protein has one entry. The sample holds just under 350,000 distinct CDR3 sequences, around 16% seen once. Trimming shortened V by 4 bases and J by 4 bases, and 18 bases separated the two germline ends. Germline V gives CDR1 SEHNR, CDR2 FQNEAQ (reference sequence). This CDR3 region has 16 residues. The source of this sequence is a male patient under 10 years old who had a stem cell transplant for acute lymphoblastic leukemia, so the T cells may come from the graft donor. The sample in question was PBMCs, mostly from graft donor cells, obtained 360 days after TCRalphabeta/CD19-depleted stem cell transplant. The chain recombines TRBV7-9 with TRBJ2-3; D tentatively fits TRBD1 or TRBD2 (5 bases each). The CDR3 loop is CASSWGSSFASDTQYF. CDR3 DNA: TGTGCCAGCAGCTGGGGGAGCTCGTTTGCTTCAGATACGCAGTATTTT.